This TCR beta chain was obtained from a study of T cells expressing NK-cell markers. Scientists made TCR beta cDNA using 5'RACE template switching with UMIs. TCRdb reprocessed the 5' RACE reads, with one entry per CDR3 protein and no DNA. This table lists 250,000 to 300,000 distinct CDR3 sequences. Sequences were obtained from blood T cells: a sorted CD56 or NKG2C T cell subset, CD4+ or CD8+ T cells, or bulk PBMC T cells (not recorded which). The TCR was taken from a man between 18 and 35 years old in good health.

CDR3 protein: CASSLGGEWNEQFF. The genes are TRBV12-3 or TRBV12-4 and TRBJ2-1; TCRdb's D gene call, TRBD2, goes unchecked for lack of DNA. The CDR3 has 14 amino acids.